This TCR beta chain was retrieved from a study of blood T cell repertoires in COVID-19. Study overall: Samples representing acute and convalescent COVID-19 were sourced from the United States, Italy and Spain. T cells, B-cell-depleted T cells, or PBMCs supplied cDNA or gDNA.

Source study methods: Estimation of nucleated cell counts relied on the amplification of reference gene primers. Repertoires were generated with immunoSEQ multiplex PCR, while TCRdb's copy carries only in-frame clones and drops some. V, J and clone size derive from that table, while D and trimming were established from the DNA sequence. Of about 270,000 clones in the sample, 87% are singletons; the top ten hold about 2.5%. The CDR3 is 15 amino acids. The germline gives CDR1 MGHRA, CDR2 YSYEKL. V gave up 4 bases and J gave up 0 bases, with 10 bases separating them. The V gene is TRBV4-1, the J gene TRBJ1-3; D is perhaps TRBD1 (6 bases). The sequenced sample consisted of peripheral blood. This TCR was recovered from a woman between 45 and 60 years old with acute or convalescent COVID-19. CDR3 protein: CASSREQGSGNTIYF. The CDR3 coding sequence is TGCGCCAGCAGCCGAGAACAGGGCTCTGGAAACACCATATATTTT.